Presented here are 28 T cell receptor beta chains from one specimen sequenced in a study of cytomegalovirus exposure and HLA in healthy donors. Both 60 Vbeta primers and 13 Jbeta primers went into the PCR. Only in-frame clones appear in the TCRdb table, and some are missing; sequencing was by immunoSEQ multiplex PCR. Of 50,000 to 65,000 clones listed, more than 70% are singletons. Sequenced: PBMCs. The receptors stem from a woman in her 30s in good health and CMV-seronegative.

The chain combines TRBV10-2 with TRBJ2-3; D remains unclear. Between the trimmed V and J ends, which lost 0 bases and 2 bases, there was a span of 9 bases. Germline CDR1 and CDR2: WSHSY and SAAADI. The CDR3 runs 15 residues. The CDR3: CASSESAGSTDTQYF. CDR3 coding DNA: TGCGCCAGCAGTGAGTCGGCAGGTTCCACAGATACGCAGTATTTT.

For this clone: Other DNA sequences from this sample encode an identical CDR3 as well. This chain joins TRBV5-1 and TRBJ1-1; 7 bases are shared with TRBD1. The CDR3 is 15 residues long. CDR1 SGHRS and CDR2 YFSETQ come from the germline V gene. The V segment lost 4 bases and the J segment 3 bases; nucleotides outside the gene matches: 9. This chain's CDR3 is CASSLGQTFDTEAFF. CDR3 sequence (DNA): TGCGCCAGCAGCCTGGGACAGACTTTTGACACTGAAGCTTTCTTT.

The V and J genes are TRBV19 and TRBJ2-2; 10 positions agree with TRBD1. The germline CDR1 and CDR2 sequences are LNHDA and SQIVND (reference sequence). After removal of 8 bases from V and 8 bases from J, the junction contained 11 bases not matched to a gene. The CDR3 runs 15 residues. The CDR3 loop is CASLLRQGAVGELFF. CDR3 DNA sequence: TGTGCCAGTCTCCTACGACAGGGGGCAGTTGGGGAGCTGTTTTTT.

CDR3 residues: CASSIDPGAVYNEQFF. As DNA, the CDR3 is TGTGCCAGTAGTATAGATCCAGGGGCGGTCTACAATGAGCAGTTCTTC. This chain connects TRBV19 to TRBJ2-1, with a possible D match to TRBD1 (6 bases). V was clipped by 0 bases and J by 3 bases, with 12 bases between them. CDR1 LNHDA and CDR2 SQIVND come from the germline V gene (reference sequence). The CDR3 consists of 16 residues.

The V gene is TRBV5-4, the J gene TRBJ1-1; D not resolved. The CDR3 extends over 14 amino acids. V was pared by 1 base and J by 0 bases, with 7 bases between. Germline assignment: CDR1 SGHNT and CDR2 YYREEE (reference sequence). CDR3 nucleotides: TGTGCCAGCAGCTTGAACAGCTTGAACACTGAAGCTTTCTTT. It translates to CASSLNSLNTEAFF.

The chain employs TRBV7-2 and TRBJ1-1; D remains unclear. This CDR3 is built from 13 residues. V was pared by 5 bases and J by 2 bases, with 9 bases between. Germline CDR1 and CDR2: SGHTA and FQGNSA. CDR3 in DNA: TGTGCCAGCAGCATGACGGGTAACACTGAAGCTTTCTTT. Its protein is CASSMTGNTEAFF.

This clone was seen a few times. The chain employs TRBV6-4 and TRBJ1-4, with 7 bases that match TRBD1. Germline loops: CDR1 MRHNA, CDR2 SNTAGT. There are 14 residues in the CDR3. Trimming cost V 6 bases and J 4 bases; bases outside gene matches: 5. Here the CDR3 DNA reads TGTGCCAGCAGGAGGGACAGCAGTAATGAAAAACTGTTTTTT. This codes for CASRRDSSNEKLFF.

V is TRBV27 and J is TRBJ2-5, with a weak D call TRBD2 (6 bases). The germline V and J ends were trimmed by 3 bases and 3 bases, with 17 bases remaining between them. The CDR3 loop spans 16 amino acids. Germline assignment: CDR1 MNHEY and CDR2 SMNVEV (reference sequence). In nucleotides, the CDR3 is TGTGCCAGCAGTTTGGGAGTCCTCGCGGGGAAAGAGACCCAGTACTTC. This gives the protein CASSLGVLAGKETQYF.

The chain joins TRBV28 to TRBJ1-1, with 10 positions matching TRBD1. CDR3 length equals 14 residues. With 7 bases clipped from V and 1 base from J, the junction kept 3 bases outside the gene matches. CDR1 is MDHEN and CDR2 is SYDVKM in the germline V gene. The CDR3 region has the DNA TGTGCCAGCATCGGGACAGGGGAGAACACTGAAGCTTTCTTT. Protein: CASIGTGENTEAFF.

This clone was observed a few times. CDR3 sequence reads: CASSQDSFQPQHF. In DNA, the CDR3 is TGCGCCAGCAGCCAAGATTCCTTTCAGCCCCAGCATTTT. This sequence joins TRBV4-1 and TRBJ1-5; D is undetermined. Per germline, CDR1 MGHRA and CDR2 YSYEKL. CDR3 size: 13 residues. V was pared by 0 bases and J by 6 bases, with 6 bases between.

The chain joins TRBV7-9 to TRBJ2-7; TRBD2 matches 13 bases. This CDR3 has 17 residues. J lost 3 bases, V lost 5 bases, and 10 bases had no gene match. Germline assignment: CDR1 SEHNR and CDR2 FQNEAQ (reference sequence). This CDR3 reads CASSPNRTSGSFYEQYF. In nucleotides, the CDR3 is TGTGCCAGCAGCCCGAATCGGACTAGCGGGAGTTTCTACGAGCAGTACTTC.

The chain couples TRBV2 to TRBJ2-7; weak D call: TRBD1 (6 bases). Germline CDR1 is SNHLY and CDR2 is FYNNEI. V lost 7 bases and J lost 3, with 22 bases in between. The CDR3 is 16 amino acids. The CDR3 DNA is TGTGCCAGCATCCCCTATGGGGGCGAAGGGTTCTACGAGCAGTACTTC. Translating it yields CASIPYGGEGFYEQYF.

The chain is built from TRBV2 and TRBJ1-2; D gene ambiguous. The CDR3 contains 11 residues. Germline V gives CDR1 SNHLY, CDR2 FYNNEI. Trimming cost V 7 bases and J 4 bases, with 7 bases left between them. This CDR3 reads CASKELYGYTF. In DNA form, the CDR3 reads TGTGCCAGCAAAGAGCTCTATGGCTACACCTTC.

DNA of the CDR3: TGTGCCAGCAGCTTAGTTGGCGGAGGGATGACCAATGAGCAGTTCTTC. Protein: CASSLVGGGMTNEQFF. The chain uses TRBV7-2 and TRBJ2-1, with D possibly being TRBD2 (6 bases). The CDR3 spans 16 residues. V lost 1 base, J lost 6 bases, and 16 bases lay in between. From germline, CDR1 is SGHTA and CDR2 FQGNSA.

The rearrangement joins TRBV4-3 to TRBJ2-3; 11 nucleotides align to TRBD2. J lost 6 bases, V lost 1 base, and 15 bases had no gene match. The germline V gene has CDR1 LGHNA and CDR2 YSLEER. The CDR3 covers 19 residues. The DNA of the CDR3 is TGCGCCAGCAGCCAAGGAGGTTCGACTAGCGGGAAGGGGCGGGATACGCAGTATTTT. Translated, it gives CASSQGGSTSGKGRDTQYF.

The genes are TRBV5-6 and TRBJ2-7; TRBD2 might be the D (5 bases). Trimming shortened V by 0 bases and J by 0 bases, and 16 bases separated the two germline ends. The germline gives CDR1 SGHDT, CDR2 YYEEEE. This CDR3 comprises 17 residues. As DNA, the CDR3 is TGTGCCAGCAGCTTGGGGGAGCGGTGGGAGAGCTCCTACGAGCAGTACGTC. Translation: CASSLGERWESSYEQYV.

The J gene is TRBJ1-2, the V gene TRBV7-9, with TRBD1 matching 7 bases. Germline V gives CDR1 SEHNR, CDR2 FQNEAQ (reference sequence). CDR3 size: 14 residues. Trimming removed 4 bases from V and 6 bases from J; junction bases left unmatched: 8. The CDR3 bases are TGTGCCAGCAGCTCGGAACAGGGGCGGGATGGCTACACCTTC. Translating it yields CASSSEQGRDGYTF.

The chain carries TRBV5-1 and TRBJ2-7, with D perhaps TRBD2 (6 bases). Germline values: CDR1 SGHRS, CDR2 YFSETQ. The CDR3 is 15 residues long. Trimming cost V 4 bases and J 1 base, with 15 bases left between them. For the CDR3, the DNA is TGCGCCAGCAGCAAGACTAGAGGGAGGTCCTACGAGCAGTACGTC. The encoded protein is CASSKTRGRSYEQYV.

The rearrangement uses TRBV29-1 and TRBJ1-1; TRBD1 matches 8 bases. Losses at the gene ends were 7 bases for V and 0 bases for J; bases not matched to a gene: 10. The germline V gene encodes CDR1 SQVTM and CDR2 ANQGSEA. The CDR3 is 15 amino acids. Here the CDR3 DNA reads TGCAGCGGGTACTCCGGGACAGGAATGAACACTGAAGCTTTCTTT. It translates to CSGYSGTGMNTEAFF.

The chain uses TRBV30 and TRBJ2-7; D remains unclear. The germline V and J ends were trimmed by 4 bases and 2 bases, with 15 bases remaining between them. This CDR3 has 14 amino acids. Germline lookup yields CDR1 GTSNPN and CDR2 SVGIG (reference sequence). As DNA, the CDR3 is TGTGCCTGGAACGTTGGCCGATTGACCTACGAGCAGTACTTC. Translation gives CAWNVGRLTYEQYF.

The CDR3 protein is CASSLYPRGDSGNTIYF. DNA of the CDR3: TGCGCCAGCAGCTTGTACCCCAGGGGCGACTCTGGAAACACCATATATTTT. This chain links TRBV5-1 with TRBJ1-3; TRBD1 is a possible D gene (6 bases). The V end was cut by 1 base, the J end by 0 bases, with 14 bases between. CDR1 and CDR2 (germline): SGHRS, YFSETQ. This CDR3 region has 17 residues. Full variable domain (outside the CDR3, taken from reference TRBV5-1 and TRBJ1-3): KAGVTQTPRYLIKTRGQQVTLSCSPISGHRSVSWYQQTPGQGLQFLFEYFSETQRNKGNFPGRFSGRQFSNSRSEMNVSTLELGDSALYLCASSLYPRGDSGNTIYFGEGSWLTVV.

The chain carries TRBV27 and TRBJ2-7, with 8 nucleotides matching TRBD2. Germline values: CDR1 MNHEY, CDR2 SMNVEV (reference sequence). V shed 5 bases and J 3 bases; nucleotides not matched to a gene: 3. This CDR3 is 13 amino acids long. In nucleotides, the CDR3 is TGTGCCAGCAGTACTAGCGGTATCTACGAGCAGTACTTC. This codes for CASSTSGIYEQYF.

This clone was observed a single time. The gene calls are TRBV19 and TRBJ2-3, with a tentative D call TRBD2 (5 bases). The CDR3 sequence is 13 residues long. CDR1 is LNHDA and CDR2 is SQIVND in the germline V gene (reference sequence). Trimming left V 5 bases short and J 6 bases short, with 12 bases between. The CDR3 bases are TGTGCCAGTAGTGCCCGGACTGTCGATACGCAGTATTTT. Its translation: CASSARTVDTQYF.

This clone was observed a handful of times. This chain links TRBV6-1 with TRBJ1-3; maybe TRBD1 (6 bases). This CDR3 region has 14 residues. Germline V gives CDR1 MNHNS, CDR2 SASEGT. V dropped 6 bases and J dropped 4 bases, with 13 bases sitting between them. The CDR3 nucleotides are TGTGCCAGCAGCAAGGGGGAATTAGGAAACACCATATATTTT. The encoded protein is CASSKGELGNTIYF.

This clone occurred a few times. The chain employs TRBV19 and TRBJ1-1; D is undetermined. The germline gives CDR1 LNHDA, CDR2 SQIVND (reference sequence). Trimming shortened V by 5 bases and J by 1 base, and 11 bases separated the two germline ends. The CDR3 consists of 14 residues. CDR3 loop: CASSPGTANTEAFF. Written as DNA, the CDR3 is TGTGCCAGTAGTCCAGGAACAGCGAACACTGAAGCTTTCTTT.

The chain recombines TRBV5-4 with TRBJ1-2, with a weak D call TRBD1 (5 bases). Trimming left V 0 bases short and J 8 bases short, with 11 bases between. CDR1 SGHNT and CDR2 YYREEE come from the germline V gene (reference sequence). The CDR3 consists of 13 residues. CDR3 sequence: CASSLVDQGGYTF. DNA for the CDR3: TGTGCCAGCAGCTTGGTAGATCAGGGAGGCTACACCTTC.

The V and J genes are TRBV5-6 and TRBJ2-5, with 8 nucleotides matching TRBD2. V shed 3 bases and J 6 bases; nucleotides not matched to a gene: 4. From germline, CDR1 is SGHDT and CDR2 YYEEEE. This CDR3 spans 13 amino acids. CDR3 protein: CASSSGGSQTQYF. The CDR3 DNA reads TGTGCCAGCAGCTCGGGAGGGTCACAGACCCAGTACTTC.

V usage is TRBV6-6 and J usage is TRBJ1-5; a possible D gene is TRBD1 (6 bases). V was cut by 7 bases and J by 0 bases, with 10 bases left in between. The CDR3 totals 14 residues. Germline CDR1 reads MNHNY; CDR2 reads SVGAGI (reference sequence). CDR3 coding DNA: TGTGCCAGCAAGACAGGATATAGCAATCAGCCCCAGCATTTT. It translates to CASKTGYSNQPQHF.